Given below is one T cell receptor (beta chain) in context. The antigen remains unidentified. PCR primers comprised 60 Vbeta and 13 Jbeta primers. Sequencing was performed with immunoSEQ multiplex PCR; in TCRdb, only in-frame clones are kept and a portion is missing. The sample has approximately 150,000 clones; 76% are singletons. This sample is part of a study of cytomegalovirus exposure and HLA in healthy donors. Study information: Genetic ancestry analysis placed around four fifths of the 300 to 400 donors that were genotyped in the Caucasian-associated cluster. Study-level results: A prior analysis recorded that most TCR beta V segments were productive about 87% or about 30% of the time. Certain sequence variants were highly shared and formed a cluster, and this cluster was likely a sequencing artifact. With further analysis later on, most CMV-associated TCR beta chains appeared HLA-restricted.

CDR1 is SGHNT, CDR2 YENEEA, per germline. V lost 4 bases, J lost 6 bases, and 5 bases stayed unmatched. The CDR3 consists of 15 residues. This sequence originates from a male donor in good health and CMV-seronegative. Material: PBMCs. V gene TRBV11-3 combines with J gene TRBJ2-1; 11 bases match TRBD2. The CDR3 coding sequence is TGTGCCAGCAGCTCAGGACTAGCGGGCGTCAATGAGCAGTTCTTC. As protein: CASSSGLAGVNEQFF.